A selection of T cell receptor beta chains follows, all from one sample in a study of cytomegalovirus exposure and HLA in healthy donors. Using immunoSEQ multiplex PCR, the repertoire was profiled, and TCRdb retains in-frame clones only, with some absent. Of more than 95,000 clones in the sample, roughly 13% were seen once. Sample: PBMCs. Receptors were obtained from a man in his forties in good health and CMV-seropositive. Each CDR3 is given without its conserved first and last residue.

TRBJ2-5 TRBV4-1 ASSQLAGVNLRETQY
TRBJ1-1 TRBV5-1 ASSWLTGNTEAF
TRBJ2-7 TRBV6-1 ASSALAGGSYEQY
TRBJ2-1 TRBV27 ASRTGYNEQF
. TRBV9 ASSVGGSSSEQY
TRBJ2-5 TRBV19 ASSRGGRDQETQY
TRBJ2-7 TRBV30 AWDTSGSYEQY
TRBJ1-4 TRBV7-2 ASSPSDRVRGEKLF
TRBJ1-1 TRBV6-5 ASSYGPSGGLGEAF
TRBJ2-6 TRBV28 ASSLQGADSGANVLT
TRBJ1-2 TRBV29-1 GVEIYGQGNYGYT
TRBJ2-7 TRBV28 ASSSPGAPGAQY
TRBJ2-1 TRBV12-5 ASGSVELVNEQF
TRBJ1-3 TRBV5-1 ASSWGDSGNTIY
TRBJ2-7 TRBV4-2 ASSPPGLAAAYEQY
TRBJ1-1 TRBV6-5 ATRLTLSTEAF
TRBJ1-5 TRBV6-1 ASSDQYPSNQPQH
TRBJ2-7 TRBV27 ASSPFPPGTDLLSYEQY
TRBJ2-3 TRBV18 ASSLVAGLAASSTDTQY